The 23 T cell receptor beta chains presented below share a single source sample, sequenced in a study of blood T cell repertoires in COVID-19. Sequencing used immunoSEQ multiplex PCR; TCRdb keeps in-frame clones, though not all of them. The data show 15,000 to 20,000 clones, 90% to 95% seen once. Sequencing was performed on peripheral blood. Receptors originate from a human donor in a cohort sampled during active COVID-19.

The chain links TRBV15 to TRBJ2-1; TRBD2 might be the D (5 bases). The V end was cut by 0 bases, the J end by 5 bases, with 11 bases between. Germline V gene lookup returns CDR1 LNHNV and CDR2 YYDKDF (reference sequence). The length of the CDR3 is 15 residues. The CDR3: CATSREGRANNEQFF. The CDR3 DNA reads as TGTGCCACCAGCAGAGAAGGGCGGGCCAACAATGAGCAGTTCTTC.

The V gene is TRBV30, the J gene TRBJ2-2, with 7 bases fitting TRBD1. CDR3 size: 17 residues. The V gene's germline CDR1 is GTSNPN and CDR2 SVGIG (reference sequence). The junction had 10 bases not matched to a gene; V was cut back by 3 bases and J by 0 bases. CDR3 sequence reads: CAWRRPGTDTNTGELFF. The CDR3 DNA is TGTGCCTGGAGACGACCCGGGACAGACACGAACACCGGGGAGCTGTTTTTT.

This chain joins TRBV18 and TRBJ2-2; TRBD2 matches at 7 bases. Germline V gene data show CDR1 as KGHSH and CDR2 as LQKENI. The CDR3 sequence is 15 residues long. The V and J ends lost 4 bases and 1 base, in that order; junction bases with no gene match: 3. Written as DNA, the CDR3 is TGTGCCAGCTCACGAGCGGGGCTGAACACCGGGGAGCTGTTTTTT. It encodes CASSRAGLNTGELFF.

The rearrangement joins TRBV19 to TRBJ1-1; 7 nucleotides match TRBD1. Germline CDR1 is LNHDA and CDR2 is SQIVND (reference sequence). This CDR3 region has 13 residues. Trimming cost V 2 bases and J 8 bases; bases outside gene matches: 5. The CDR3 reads CASSITGAGEAFF. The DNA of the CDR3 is TGTGCCAGTAGTATAACAGGGGCAGGAGAAGCTTTCTTT. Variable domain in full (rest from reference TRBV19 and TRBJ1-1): DGGITQSPKYLFRKEGQNVTLSCEQNLNHDAMYWYRQDPGQGLRLIYYSQIVNDFQKGDIAEGYSVSREKKESFPLTVTSAQKNPTAFYLCASSITGAGEAFFGQGTRLTVV.

The CDR3 DNA sequence: TGTGCCAGTAGTATAGATTCGACAGGGCCAGCCTCCTACGAGCAGTACTTC. Amino acid sequence: CASSIDSTGPASYEQYF. The chain recombines TRBV19 with TRBJ2-7; 7 bases agree with TRBD1. Trimming removed 0 bases from V and 0 bases from J; junction bases left unmatched: 8. The CDR3 spans 17 residues. Germline CDR1 reads LNHDA; CDR2 reads SQIVND (reference sequence).

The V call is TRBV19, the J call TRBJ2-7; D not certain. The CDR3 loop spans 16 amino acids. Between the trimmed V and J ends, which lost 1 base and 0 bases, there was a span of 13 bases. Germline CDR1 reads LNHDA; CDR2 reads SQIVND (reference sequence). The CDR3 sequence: CASSIAAQVGSYEQYF. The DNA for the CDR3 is TGTGCCAGTAGTATAGCTGCGCAGGTCGGCTCCTACGAGCAGTACTTC.

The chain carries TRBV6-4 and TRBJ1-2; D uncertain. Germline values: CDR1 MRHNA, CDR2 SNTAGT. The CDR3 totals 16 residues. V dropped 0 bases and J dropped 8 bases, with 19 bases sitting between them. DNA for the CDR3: TGTGCCAGCAGTGACTCGAGACCCAGTCGAGGTCACGGCTACACCTTC. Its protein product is CASSDSRPSRGHGYTF.

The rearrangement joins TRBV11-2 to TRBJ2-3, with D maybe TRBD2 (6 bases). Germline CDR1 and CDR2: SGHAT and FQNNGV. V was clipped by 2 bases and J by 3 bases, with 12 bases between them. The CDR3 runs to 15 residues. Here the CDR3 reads CASSLRRDGTDTQYF. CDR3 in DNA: TGTGCCAGCAGCTTACGGCGGGATGGGACAGATACGCAGTATTTT.

In DNA form, the CDR3 reads TGCGCCAGCAGCTCGTCCGGGACTATCAATGAGCAGTTCTTC. This gives the protein CASSSSGTINEQFF. The chain employs TRBV5-1 and TRBJ2-1, with 7 bases identical to TRBD2. The CDR3 covers 14 residues. CDR1 SGHRS and CDR2 YFSETQ come from the germline V gene. The V and J ends lost 3 bases and 6 bases, in that order; junction bases with no gene match: 6.

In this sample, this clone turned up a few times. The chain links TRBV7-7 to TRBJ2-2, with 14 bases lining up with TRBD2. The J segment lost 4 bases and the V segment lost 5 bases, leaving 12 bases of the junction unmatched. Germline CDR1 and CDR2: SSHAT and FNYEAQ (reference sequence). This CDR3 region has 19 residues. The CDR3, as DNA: TGTGCCAGCAGCGAGGACAGTGGGGGACTAGCGGGAGTCACCGGGGAGCTGTTTTTT. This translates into CASSEDSGGLAGVTGELFF.

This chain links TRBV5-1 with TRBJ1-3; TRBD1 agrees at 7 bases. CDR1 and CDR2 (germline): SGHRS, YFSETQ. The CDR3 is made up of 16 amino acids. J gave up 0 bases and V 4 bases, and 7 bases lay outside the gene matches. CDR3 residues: CASSALTGVSGNTIYF. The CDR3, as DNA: TGCGCCAGCAGCGCCCTAACAGGGGTCTCTGGAAACACCATATATTTT.

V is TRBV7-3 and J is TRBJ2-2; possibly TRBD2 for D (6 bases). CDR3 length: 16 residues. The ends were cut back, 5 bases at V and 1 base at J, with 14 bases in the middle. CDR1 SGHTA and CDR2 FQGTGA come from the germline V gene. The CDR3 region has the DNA TGTGCCAGCAGCCGCGGGGTGGGGATGAACACCGGGGAGCTGTTTTTT. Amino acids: CASSRGVGMNTGELFF.

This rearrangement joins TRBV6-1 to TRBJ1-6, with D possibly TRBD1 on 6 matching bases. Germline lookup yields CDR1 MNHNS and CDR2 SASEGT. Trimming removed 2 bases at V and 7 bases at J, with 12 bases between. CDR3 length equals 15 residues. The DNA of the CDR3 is TGTGCCAGCAGTGAAAGGGGACATGAAAATTCACCCCTCCACTTT. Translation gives CASSERGHENSPLHF.

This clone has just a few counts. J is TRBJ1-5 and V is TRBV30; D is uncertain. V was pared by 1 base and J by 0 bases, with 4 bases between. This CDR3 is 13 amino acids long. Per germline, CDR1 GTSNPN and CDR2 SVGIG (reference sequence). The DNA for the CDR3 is TGTGCCTGGAGTGACAGTAGCAATCAGCCCCAGCATTTT. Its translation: CAWSDSSNQPQHF.

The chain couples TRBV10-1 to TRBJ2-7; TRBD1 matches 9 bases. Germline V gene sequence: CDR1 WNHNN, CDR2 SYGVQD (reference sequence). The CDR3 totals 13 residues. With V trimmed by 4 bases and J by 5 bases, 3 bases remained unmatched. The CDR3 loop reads CASSGQGVDEQYF. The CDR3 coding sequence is TGCGCCAGCAGTGGACAGGGGGTAGACGAGCAGTACTTC.

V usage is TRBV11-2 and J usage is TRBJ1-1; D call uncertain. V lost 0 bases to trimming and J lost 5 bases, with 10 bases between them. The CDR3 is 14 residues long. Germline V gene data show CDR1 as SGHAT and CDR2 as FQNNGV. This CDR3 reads CASSLDGRSTEAFF. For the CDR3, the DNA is TGTGCCAGCAGCTTAGATGGAAGGAGTACTGAAGCTTTCTTT.

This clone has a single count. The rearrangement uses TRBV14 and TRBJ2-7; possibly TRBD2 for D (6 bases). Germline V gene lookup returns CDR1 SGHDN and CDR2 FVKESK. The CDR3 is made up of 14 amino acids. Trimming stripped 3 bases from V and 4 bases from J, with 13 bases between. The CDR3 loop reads CASSQYSGVYEQYF. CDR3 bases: TGTGCCAGCAGCCAGTATTCGGGGGTTTACGAGCAGTACTTC.

CDR3 loop: CASSTQPTNYGYTF. CDR3 in DNA: TGCGCCAGCAGCACACAGCCAACTAACTATGGCTACACCTTC. The chain links TRBV5-1 to TRBJ1-2; no clear D. The CDR3 contains 14 residues. V was cut by 4 bases and J by 0 bases, with 10 bases left in between. The germline V gene encodes CDR1 SGHRS and CDR2 YFSETQ.

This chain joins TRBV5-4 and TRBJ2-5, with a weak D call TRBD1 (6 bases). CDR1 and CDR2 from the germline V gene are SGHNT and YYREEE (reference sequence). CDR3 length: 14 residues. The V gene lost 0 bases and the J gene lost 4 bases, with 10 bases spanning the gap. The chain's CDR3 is CASSLGQGIETQYF. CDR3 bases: TGTGCCAGCAGCTTGGGGCAGGGGATAGAGACCCAGTACTTC. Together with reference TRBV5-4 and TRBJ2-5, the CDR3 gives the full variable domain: ETGVTQSPTHLIKTRGQQVTLRCSSQSGHNTVSWYQQALGQGPQFIFQYYREEENGRGNFPPRFSGLQFPNYSSELNVNALELDDSALYLCASSLGQGIETQYFGPGTRLLVL.

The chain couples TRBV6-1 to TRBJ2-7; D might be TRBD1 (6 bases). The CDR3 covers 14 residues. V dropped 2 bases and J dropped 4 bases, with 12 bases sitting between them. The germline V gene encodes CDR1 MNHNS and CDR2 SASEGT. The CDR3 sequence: CASSEPRGIYEQYF. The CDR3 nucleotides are TGTGCCAGCAGTGAACCGAGGGGGATTTACGAGCAGTACTTC.

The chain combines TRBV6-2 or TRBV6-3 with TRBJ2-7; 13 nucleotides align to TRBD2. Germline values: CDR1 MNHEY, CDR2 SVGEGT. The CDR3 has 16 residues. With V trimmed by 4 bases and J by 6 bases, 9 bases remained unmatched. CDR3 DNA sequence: TGTGCCAGCAGTTCTCCGGGACTAGCGGGATTCTCCGAGCAGTACTTC. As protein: CASSSPGLAGFSEQYF.

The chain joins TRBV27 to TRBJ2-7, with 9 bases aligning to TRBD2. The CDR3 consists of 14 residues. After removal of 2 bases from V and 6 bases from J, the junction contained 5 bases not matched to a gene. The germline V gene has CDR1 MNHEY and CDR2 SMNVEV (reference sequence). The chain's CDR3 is CASSLEAGGREQYF. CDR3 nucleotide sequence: TGTGCCAGCAGTTTAGAGGCGGGAGGGCGCGAGCAGTACTTC.

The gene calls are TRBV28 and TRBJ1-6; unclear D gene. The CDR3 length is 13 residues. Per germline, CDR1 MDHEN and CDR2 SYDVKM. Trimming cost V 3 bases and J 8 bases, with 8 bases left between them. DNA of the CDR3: TGTGCCAGCAGTTTGGGAGGATATTCACCCCTCCACTTT. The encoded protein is CASSLGGYSPLHF.